The rows below give T cell receptor beta chains drawn from one sample of a study of T cell responses to AZD1222 COVID-19 vaccine. Only in-frame clones appear in the TCRdb table, and some are missing; sequencing was by immunoSEQ multiplex PCR. Listed are over 120,000 clones; approximately 2% falls within the top ten. The sequenced sample consisted of peripheral blood. The receptors here all came from an adult in good health. The CDR3 runs from the conserved cysteine through the conserved F or W. The order of the fields is D gene, J gene, V gene, CDR3 DNA, CDR3 protein. The D gene is left open where the match is weak.

>TRBD1|TRBJ2-1|TRBV9
TGTGCCAGCAGCACACCGGCACGGGGACAGGTTCATAATGAGCAGTTCTTC
CASSTPARGQVHNEQFF
>.|TRBJ2-7|TRBV30
TGTGCCTGGAGTGTAGCGGGCTACGAGCAGTACTTC
CAWSVAGYEQYF
>TRBD2|TRBJ2-7|TRBV11-2
TGTGCCAGCAGCACAAATCCGGGGACTAGAGGGGGGTACGAGCAGTACTTC
CASSTNPGTRGGYEQYF
>.|TRBJ1-4|TRBV6-1
TGTGCCAGCAGTGTCAGTCAGGTTGGGGGGTACGCTGAAAAACTGTTTTTT
CASSVSQVGGYAEKLFF
>.|TRBJ1-2|TRBV5-1
TGCGCCAGCAGCTTGGGCCTTGGAGGGAGGCCGGGGGGCTACACCTTC
CASSLGLGGRPGGYTF
>.|TRBJ1-1|TRBV30
TGTGCCTGGAGTGTGTCCCTCCGGGGGGAGACTGAAGCTTTCTTT
CAWSVSLRGETEAFF
>.|TRBJ2-7|TRBV6-5
TGTGCCAGCAGTTACGAGGGTTGGTCGATCGGGCAGTACTTC
CASSYEGWSIGQYF
>.|TRBJ1-2|TRBV4-1
TGCGCCAGCAGCCAAGACAGGGTAAACTATGGCTACACCTTC
CASSQDRVNYGYTF
>.|TRBJ1-2|TRBV7-2
TGTGCCAGCGTCCCTGCGGATGCCGGACTCCGGGGCTACACCTTC
CASVPADAGLRGYTF
>TRBD1|TRBJ1-2|TRBV5-5
TGTGCCAGCAGCTTGTTCGGGACAGGGGCAAAATTTGGCTACACCTTC
CASSLFGTGAKFGYTF
>.|TRBJ2-2|TRBV9
TGTGCCAGCAGCCAGACCGGGACCGGGGAGCTGTTTTTT
CASSQTGTGELFF
>.|TRBJ2-7|TRBV14
TGTGCCAGCAGCCAAGACCTGGCGCGGAAGCAGTACTTC
CASSQDLARKQYF
>.|TRBJ1-2|TRBV5-4
TGTGCCAGCAGCCACCGGGGGGTTTCCTATGGCTACACCTTC
CASSHRGVSYGYTF
>.|TRBJ1-3|TRBV2
TGTGCCAGCAGTGGTTCGCCCAACACCATATATTTT
CASSGSPNTIYF
>.|TRBJ1-4|TRBV5-8
TGTGCCAGCAGCCGGGGAAATGCACCAACTAATGAAAAACTGTTTTTT
CASSRGNAPTNEKLFF
>TRBD2|TRBJ2-1|TRBV7-2
TGTGCCAGCAGGCTAGCGGGGACCTACAATGAGCAGTTCTTC
CASRLAGTYNEQFF
>.|TRBJ2-1|TRBV27
TGTGCCAGCAGTTTAAGCAGGGACGGTTACAATGAGCAGTTCTTC
CASSLSRDGYNEQFF
>.|TRBJ1-5|TRBV6-1
TGTGCCAGCAGTGAGTTTCTTCCAGGAACAAATCAGCCCCAGCATTTT
CASSEFLPGTNQPQHF
>TRBD1|TRBJ1-5|TRBV28
TGTGCCAGCAGCTCCGGGACAGGAGGCAATCAGCCCCAGCATTTT
CASSSGTGGNQPQHF
>.|TRBJ2-1|TRBV5-1
TGCGCCAGCAGCTTGCTGGGAGCGGGCAATGAGCAGTTCTTC
CASSLLGAGNEQFF
>TRBD2|TRBJ2-1|TRBV9
TGTGCCAGCAGCGTAGACCCGGGACTAGCCTCGGGTGAGCAGTTCTTC
CASSVDPGLASGEQFF
>.|TRBJ2-6|TRBV14
TGTGCCAGCAGCCTCGGTTGGAACTCTGGGGCCAACGTCCTGACTTTC
CASSLGWNSGANVLTF
>TRBD1|TRBJ1-1|TRBV11-3
TGTGCCAGCAGCCCCCGGGACAGTACTGAAGCTTTCTTT
CASSPRDSTEAFF
>.|TRBJ1-6|TRBV30
TGTGCCTGGAGTGGACCCGACTATAATTCACCCCTCCACTTT
CAWSGPDYNSPLHF
>.|TRBJ1-3|TRBV3-1/TRBV3-2
TGTGCCAGCAGCCAAGTAACAACCTTTTCTGGAAACACCATATATTTT
CASSQVTTFSGNTIYF
>.|TRBJ1-1|TRBV19
TGTGCCAGTAGTAGCCGGACAGTGAACACTGAAGCTTTCTTT
CASSSRTVNTEAFF
>TRBD1|TRBJ2-7|TRBV11-2
TGTGCCAGCAGCTCCATACAGGGGAGCTTACCGCGCGAGCAGTACTTC
CASSSIQGSLPREQYF
>TRBD2|TRBJ2-7|TRBV2
TGTGCCACGACTAGCGGGGGCCTCCCTAACGAGCAGTACTTC
CATTSGGLPNEQYF
>.|TRBJ1-5|TRBV12-3/TRBV12-4
TGTGCCAGCAGTTTAGATCAGGCTCAGCCCCAGCATTTT
CASSLDQAQPQHF
>TRBD2|TRBJ2-5|TRBV4-2
TGTGCCAGCAGCCAGGAATGGACTAGCGGGGGGAGAGAGACCCAGTACTTC
CASSQEWTSGGRETQYF
>.|TRBJ1-1|TRBV28
TGTGCCAGCAGTTTGATCGTTTTCAGTCCCATGAACACTGAAGCTTTCTTT
CASSLIVFSPMNTEAFF
>.|TRBJ2-7|TRBV2
TGTGCCAGCAGTGACCCCCTCGAGCAGTACTTC
CASSDPLEQYF
>.|TRBJ1-3|TRBV18
TGTGCCAGCTCCGCGGACAGTGCCTCTGGAAACACCATATATTTT
CASSADSASGNTIYF
>TRBD1|TRBJ2-5|TRBV25-1
TGTGCCAGCAAGACAGGGTATGGGGAGACCCAGTACTTC
CASKTGYGETQYF
>TRBD2|TRBJ2-5|TRBV15
TGTGCCACCAGCGGGTCTAGCGGGGGGCCCTTAAGAGAGACCCAGTACTTC
CATSGSSGGPLRETQYF
>TRBD1|TRBJ1-5|TRBV23-1
TGCGCCAGCAGTCAATCCTACAGGGGGGGCAATCAGCCCCAGCATTTT
CASSQSYRGGNQPQHF
>.|TRBJ1-1|TRBV6-2/TRBV6-3
TGTGCCAGCAGTTATTCAACAGGCCTTTTTTGGGAAGCTTTCTTT
CASSYSTGLFWEAFF
>.|TRBJ1-5|TRBV5-5
TGTGCCAGCAGCCCCGGACAGATTAGCAATCAGCCCCAGCATTTT
CASSPGQISNQPQHF
>TRBD1|TRBJ2-7|TRBV25-1
TGTGCCAGCAGTGAAAGGGGACAGCCGTACTTC
CASSERGQPYF
>TRBD2|TRBJ2-5|TRBV9
TGTGCCAGCAGCGCGGGGACTAGCAGGGAGACCCAGTACTTC
CASSAGTSRETQYF
>TRBD1|TRBJ1-5|TRBV7-2
TGTGCCAGCAGCTTGGACAGGGATAGCAATCAGCCCCAGCATTTT
CASSLDRDSNQPQHF
>.|TRBJ1-5|TRBV7-8
TGTGCCAGCAGCTTAGTTTCAGGGAGAAGTGGTCAGCCCCAGCATTTT
CASSLVSGRSGQPQHF
>.|TRBJ2-3|TRBV3-1/TRBV3-2
TGTGCCAGCAGCCAAGATCCCGGCATGTGGGGTCAGACAGGAAGCACAGATACGCAGTATTTT
CASSQDPGMWGQTGSTDTQYF
>TRBD1|TRBJ2-2|TRBV19
TGTGCCAGTAGTATAGTGGGGGACAGGGGCGACACCGGGGAGCTGTTTTTT
CASSIVGDRGDTGELFF
>.|TRBJ1-1|TRBV6-2/TRBV6-3
TGTGCCAGCAGCCGTCCGGGAGGGCGGGACACTGAAGCTTTCTTT
CASSRPGGRDTEAFF
>TRBD1|TRBJ1-1|TRBV11-2
TGTGCCAGCAGCTACAGGGGGCTGGGGAACACTGAAGCTTTCTTT
CASSYRGLGNTEAFF